This TCR beta chain was retrieved from a study of vaccination effects on CD4 cells after COVID-19. Study background: Post-vaccine specimens arrived a median 72 days past the second dose. Whole-study findings and limits: Researchers reported few convalescent patients and no early post-infection timepoints in the study.

Concerning this clone itself: No antigen is known for it.

Assay: immunoSEQ multiplex PCR; the TCRdb copy retains only in-frame clones and omits some. The repertoire consists of 80,000 to 95,000 clones, with under 80% occurring once and the leading ten covering 1.1%. ViraFEST expansion of antigen-specific CD4+ T cells with viral peptide pools preceded sequencing. The culture ran for nine to eleven days, and then CD4+ T cells were isolated. As their vaccination, participants received two doses of either BNT162b2 or mRNA-1273. The sequences come from CD4+ T cells from PBMCs cultured with HCoV-OC43 spike peptides, collected after COVID-19 vaccination. The sample's subset: HCoV-OC43 spike overlapping peptide pool stimulation. This sequence was found in a human donor who received a COVID-19 vaccine.

The CDR3 sequence: CANERGSTLYEQYV. In DNA, the CDR3 is TGCGCCAACGAGCGGGGAAGCACACTCTACGAGCAGTACGTC. V gene TRBV10-1 combines with J gene TRBJ2-7, with TRBD2 matching 7 bases. The CDR3 consists of 14 residues. Germline CDR1 WNHNN, CDR2 SYGVQD (reference sequence). V shed 10 bases, J shed 3 bases, and the junction held 12 bases outside the gene matches.